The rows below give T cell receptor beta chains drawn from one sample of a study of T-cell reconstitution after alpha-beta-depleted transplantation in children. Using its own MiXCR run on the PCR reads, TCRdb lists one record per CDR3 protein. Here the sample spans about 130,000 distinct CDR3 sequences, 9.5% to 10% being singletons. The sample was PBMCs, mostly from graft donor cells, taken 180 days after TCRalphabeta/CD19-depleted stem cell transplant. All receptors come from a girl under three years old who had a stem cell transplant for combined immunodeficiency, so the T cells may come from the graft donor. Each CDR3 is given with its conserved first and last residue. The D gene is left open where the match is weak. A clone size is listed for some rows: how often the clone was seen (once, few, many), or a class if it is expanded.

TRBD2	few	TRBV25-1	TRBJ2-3	TGTGCCAGCAGTCCAACCCCGGGAGGTGAACCTCCCGATACGCAGTATTTT	CASSPTPGGEPPDTQYF
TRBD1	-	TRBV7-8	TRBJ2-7	TGTGCCAGCAGCTTAGATAGGGGGCAAAGTAGGTGGGAGCAGTACTTC	CASSLDRGQSRWEQYF
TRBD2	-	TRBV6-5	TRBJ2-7	TGTGCCAGCAGTTTAGTAGCGGGAGGTTACGAGCAGTACTTC	CASSLVAGGYEQYF
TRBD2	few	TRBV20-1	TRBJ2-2	TGCAGTGCTAGTAGACTAGCGGGGGTAACCGGGGAGCTGTTTTTT	CSASRLAGVTGELFF
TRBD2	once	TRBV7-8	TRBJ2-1	TGTGCCAGCAGCTTAGCGCGGGAGTTCTACAATGAGCAGTTCTTC	CASSLAREFYNEQFF
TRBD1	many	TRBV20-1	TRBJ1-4	TGCAGTGCTAGACTATCCGAACAGGGGGTATGTGAAAAACTGTTTTTT	CSARLSEQGVCEKLFF
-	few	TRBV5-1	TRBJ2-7	TGCGCCAGCAGCCCAGACCCCAGGGTACCCCTTTACGAGCAGTACTTC	CASSPDPRVPLYEQYF
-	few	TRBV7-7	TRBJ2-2	TGTGCTAGCAGTTCGACACTACTCGCGAACACCGGGGAGCTGTTTTTT	CASSSTLLANTGELFF
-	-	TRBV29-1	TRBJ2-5	TGCAGCGTTGATGGTCAGGGGGGGACAGAGACCCAGTACTTC	CSVDGQGGTETQYF
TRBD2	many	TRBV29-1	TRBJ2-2	TGCAGCGTTGGGGCCAGCGGGAGGGCCACCGGGGAGCTGTTTTTT	CSVGASGRATGELFF
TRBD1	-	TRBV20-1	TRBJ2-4	TGCAGTGCTCCTTCGACAGGGAACCAAAACATTCAGTACTTC	CSAPSTGNQNIQYF
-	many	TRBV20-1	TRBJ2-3	TGCAGTGCTAGCGGGAGAACAGATACGCAGTATTTT	CSASGRTDTQYF
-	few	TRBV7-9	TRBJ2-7	TGTGCCAGCAGCTCAAGACTAGGCGCGTCCTACGAGCAGTACTTC	CASSSRLGASYEQYF
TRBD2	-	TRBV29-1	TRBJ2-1	TGCAGCGTTGACGGGTCGGGACTAGCGGACCTAGGAACCTACAATGAGCAGTTCTTC	CSVDGSGLADLGTYNEQFF
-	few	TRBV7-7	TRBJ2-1	TGTGCTAGCAGCAAGAAGGCCCTAAAGGGTGGCTACAATGAGCAGTTCTTC	CASSKKALKGGYNEQFF
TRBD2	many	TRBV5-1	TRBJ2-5	TGCGCCAGCAGCTTGGGGGTAGCGGGAGTACAAGAGACCCAGTACTTC	CASSLGVAGVQETQYF
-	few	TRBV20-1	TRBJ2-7	TGCAGTGCTAGATATTTACAGGGAAAACACTCCTACGAGCAGTACTTC	CSARYLQGKHSYEQYF
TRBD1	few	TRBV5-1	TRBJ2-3	TGCGCCAGCAGCTTGGGACAGGGCAAGTATACGCAGTATTTT	CASSLGQGKYTQYF
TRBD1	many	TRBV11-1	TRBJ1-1	TGTGCCAGCAGCTCTCTTGGACAGGGGGCTGAAGCTTTCTTT	CASSSLGQGAEAFF
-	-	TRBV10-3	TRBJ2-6	TGTGCCATCAGTGAGAACGGGGCTGGGGCCAACGTCCTGACTTTC	CAISENGAGANVLTF
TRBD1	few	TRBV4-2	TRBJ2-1	TGTGCCAGCAGCCAAGAGTCTCTGGGACAGGGTCAGGTCAATGAGCAGTTCTTC	CASSQESLGQGQVNEQFF
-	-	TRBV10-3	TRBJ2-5	TGTGCCATCAGTGATATCGGGACCCAGTACTTC	CAISDIGTQYF
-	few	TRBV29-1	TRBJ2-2	TGCAGCGTCCATATTGGGCGGAACACCGGGGAGCTGTTTTTT	CSVHIGRNTGELFF
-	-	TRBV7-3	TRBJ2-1	TGTGCCAGCAGCTTAAGGCCCCGGGCGGACAGTTGGAGTTACAATGAGCAGTTCTTC	CASSLRPRADSWSYNEQFF
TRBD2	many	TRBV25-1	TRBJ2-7	TGTGCCAGTGATAATAGCGGGGAGCAGTACTTC	CASDNSGEQYF
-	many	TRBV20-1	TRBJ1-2	TGCAGTGCTAGAGAGTCTTTTGGGAGGAACTATGGCTACACCTTC	CSARESFGRNYGYTF
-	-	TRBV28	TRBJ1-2	TGTGCCAGCAGCAGCCTCAATCGGGGCTACACCTTC	CASSSLNRGYTF
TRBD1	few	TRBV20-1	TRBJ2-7	TGCAGTGCTAGAGATTTCCGGGGACAGTCCTACGAGCAGTACTTC	CSARDFRGQSYEQYF
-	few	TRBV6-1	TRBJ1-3	TGTGCCAGCAGTCCAGGTCACTCTGGAAACACCATATATTTT	CASSPGHSGNTIYF
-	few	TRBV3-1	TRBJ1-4	TGTGCCAGCAGCCAAGATAGGATCCAGGAAAAACTGTTTTTT	CASSQDRIQEKLFF
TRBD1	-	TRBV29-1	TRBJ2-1	TGCAGCGTTGATAGGGGGCACATTAATGAGCAGTTCTTC	CSVDRGHINEQFF
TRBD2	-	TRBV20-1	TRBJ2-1	TGCAGTGCGGGAGGGCCCTGGAATGAGCAGTTCTTC	CSAGGPWNEQFF
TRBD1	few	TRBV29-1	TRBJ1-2	TGCAGCGTTGACGGGGGACAGGGGGCAGGCCGGGACTATGGCTACACCTTC	CSVDGGQGAGRDYGYTF
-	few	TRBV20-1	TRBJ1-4	TGCAGTGCTAGAGATGGAGCCAAAAAGGAGGAAAAACTGTTTTTT	CSARDGAKKEEKLFF
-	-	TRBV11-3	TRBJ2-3	TGTGCCAGCGGCGGGCTTCTCACAGATACGCAGTATTTT	CASGGLLTDTQYF
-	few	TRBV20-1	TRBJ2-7	TGCAGTGCAGACTTAGCGGGACAGGGCTTCTACGAGCAGTACTTC	CSADLAGQGFYEQYF
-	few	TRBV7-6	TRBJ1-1	TGTGCCAGCAGCTTAAGGGGAAAGGGGATGAACACTGAAGCTTTCTTT	CASSLRGKGMNTEAFF
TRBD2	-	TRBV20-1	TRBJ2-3	TGCAGTGCTAACCAGCGGGAGTCTGGCGCAGATACGCAGTATTTT	CSANQRESGADTQYF
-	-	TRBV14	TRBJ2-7	TGTGCCAGCAGCCAAGGACCTCTGAGGCAGTACTTC	CASSQGPLRQYF
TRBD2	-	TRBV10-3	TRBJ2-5	TGTGCCATCAGTGAGTCGCCCCTAGCGGGGGGGCAAGAGACCCAGTACTTC	CAISESPLAGGQETQYF
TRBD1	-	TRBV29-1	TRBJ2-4	TGCAGCGTTGATGGGGGGACAGGCACGTACTTC	CSVDGGTGTYF
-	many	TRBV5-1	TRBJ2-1	TGCGCCAGCAGCTTGGCGTTCAATGAGCAGTTCTTC	CASSLAFNEQFF
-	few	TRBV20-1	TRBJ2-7	TGCAGTGCTGCAGGGGGAGGGATCTCCTACGAGCAGTACTTC	CSAAGGGISYEQYF
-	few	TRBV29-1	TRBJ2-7	TGCAGCGTACAAGGAGATACCTACGAGCAGTACTTC	CSVQGDTYEQYF
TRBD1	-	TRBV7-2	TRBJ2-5	TGTGCCAGCAACCAGGGGGAAAAGACCCAGTACTTC	CASNQGEKTQYF
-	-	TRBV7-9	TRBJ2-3	TGTGCCAGCAGCTTAGGAATGGCCGCCGATAGGCAGTATTTT	CASSLGMAADRQYF
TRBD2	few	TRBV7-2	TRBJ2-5	TGTGCCAGCAGCTTAGGTCTAGCGGGGCACCAAGAGACCCAGTACTTC	CASSLGLAGHQETQYF
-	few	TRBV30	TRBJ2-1	TGTGCCTGGAGTAGGGACACCTACAATGAGCAGTTCTTC	CAWSRDTYNEQFF
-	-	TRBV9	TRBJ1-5	TGTGCCAGCAGCGCCGAACAGGGTCCCAATCAGCCCCAGCATTTT	CASSAEQGPNQPQHF
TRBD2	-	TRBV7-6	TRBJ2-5	TGTGCCAGCAGCTTAGCCGGCGGGAGTGAGACCCAGTACTTC	CASSLAGGSETQYF
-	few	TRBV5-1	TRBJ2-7	TGCGCCAGCAGTACAGATCCCTCCTACGAGCAGTACTTC	CASSTDPSYEQYF
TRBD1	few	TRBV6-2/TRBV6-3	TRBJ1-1	TGTGCCAGCAGCCCTGCGACAGGGATTGACACTGAAGCTTTCTTT	CASSPATGIDTEAFF
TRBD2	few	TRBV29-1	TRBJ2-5	TGCAGCGTGCGGGGGCGAAATACTAGCGGGAGGAGAGAGACCCAGTACTTC	CSVRGRNTSGRRETQYF
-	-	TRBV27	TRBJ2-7	TGTGCCAGCAGTTCCCAGGGTCCCTACGAGCAGTACTTC	CASSSQGPYEQYF
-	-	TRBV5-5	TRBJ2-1	TGTGCCAGCAGCTTGGGGGCAAGGGTACAGGTAGACAATGAGCAGTTCTTC	CASSLGARVQVDNEQFF
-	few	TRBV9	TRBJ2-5	TGTGCCAGCAGCGACAGCAACCAAGAGACCCAGTACTTC	CASSDSNQETQYF
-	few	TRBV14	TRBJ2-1	TGTGCCAGCAGCCTTAAGGTGACTAGCTCCTACAATGAGCAGTTCTTC	CASSLKVTSSYNEQFF
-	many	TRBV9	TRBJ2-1	TGTGCCAGCAGCGCCTCGGGACACGGCTACAATGAGCAGTTCTTC	CASSASGHGYNEQFF
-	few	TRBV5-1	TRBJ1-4	TGCGCCAGCAGCTTGGGAGGGCCCGATGAAAAACTGTTTTTT	CASSLGGPDEKLFF